The 30 T cell receptor beta chains given below trace back to one sample, sequenced in a study of cytomegalovirus exposure and HLA in healthy donors. Primers: 60 Vbeta forward and 13 Jbeta reverse. Using immunoSEQ multiplex PCR, the repertoire was profiled, and TCRdb retains in-frame clones only, with some absent. The data hold roughly 98,000 clones, with roughly 79% observed a single time. The sequenced material came from PBMCs. The receptors originated from a female donor in good health and CMV-seropositive.

The V and J genes are TRBV4-1 and TRBJ1-1, with D perhaps TRBD1 (5 bases). The CDR3 has 15 residues. The germline gives CDR1 MGHRA, CDR2 YSYEKL. Trimming took 0 bases from V and 11 from J, leaving 19 bases between them. The CDR3 here is CASSQEGAGLGVAFF. The CDR3 bases are TGCGCCAGCAGCCAAGAAGGGGCCGGCTTAGGGGTTGCTTTCTTT.

This chain uses TRBV7-3 with TRBJ2-2; 11 nucleotides match TRBD1. The J segment lost 6 bases and the V segment lost 2 bases, leaving 8 bases of the junction unmatched. The CDR3 loop spans 17 amino acids. Germline CDR1 SGHTA, CDR2 FQGTGA. CDR3: CASSLSPGQGAAGELFF. Here the CDR3 DNA reads TGTGCCAGCAGCTTATCCCCCGGACAGGGGGCTGCCGGGGAGCTGTTTTTT.

This chain uses TRBV6-5 with TRBJ2-2; D is perhaps TRBD1 (6 bases). The CDR3 has 15 amino acids. The V end was cut by 4 bases, the J end by 4 bases, with 13 bases between. The germline V gene encodes CDR1 MNHEY and CDR2 SVGAGI. The CDR3 bases are TGTGCCAGCAGTTGGGGGCGGCGGGCCACCGGGGAGCTGTTTTTT. As protein: CASSWGRRATGELFF.

V gene TRBV4-1 combines with J gene TRBJ1-5; D uncertain. This CDR3 comprises 15 residues. Trimming took 1 base from V and 2 from J, leaving 9 bases between them. Germline lookup yields CDR1 MGHRA and CDR2 YSYEKL. CDR3 amino acids: CASSQVAGGNQPQHF. CDR3 DNA sequence: TGCGCCAGCAGCCAAGTTGCCGGGGGCAATCAGCCCCAGCATTTT.

This chain joins TRBV2 and TRBJ1-1; 7 bases agree with TRBD1. This CDR3 has 14 residues. Trimming cost V 7 bases and J 1 base; bases outside gene matches: 6. Germline CDR1 is SNHLY and CDR2 is FYNNEI. This CDR3 reads CASTRQGTNTEAFF. Written as DNA, the CDR3 is TGTGCCAGCACACGACAGGGCACGAACACTGAAGCTTTCTTT.

The gene calls are TRBV28 and TRBJ1-2; D gene uncertain. Germline CDR1 and CDR2: MDHEN and SYDVKM. This CDR3 is 12 amino acids long. V lost 6 bases to trimming and J lost 6 bases, with 11 bases between them. CDR3 loop: CASRRRLHGYTF. CDR3 bases: TGTGCCAGCAGAAGGAGACTGCATGGCTACACCTTC.

The V gene is TRBV29-1, the J gene TRBJ1-2; TRBD1 agrees at 7 bases. Germline loops: CDR1 SQVTM, CDR2 ANQGSEA. V lost 6 bases and J lost 7; bases outside the gene matches: 17. The CDR3 is 15 amino acids. The CDR3 loop reads CSVQKTGSRTGGYTF. The DNA of the CDR3 is TGCAGCGTGCAGAAGACAGGGTCCAGGACCGGTGGCTACACCTTC.

This sequence joins TRBV2 and TRBJ2-3; the match to TRBD2 covers 9 bases. Germline trimming cut 6 bases from V and 1 base from J; bases unmatched to any gene: 5. Germline V gene lookup returns CDR1 SNHLY and CDR2 FYNNEI. The CDR3 has 15 amino acids. CDR3 residues: CASRGLASGTDTQYF. For the CDR3, the DNA is TGTGCCAGCAGGGGACTAGCAAGCGGCACAGATACGCAGTATTTT.

The CDR3 here is CASSLVGYEQYF. CDR3 sequence (DNA): TGTGCCAGCAGCTTAGTCGGCTACGAGCAGTACTTC. J is TRBJ2-7 and V is TRBV11-2; D gene uncertain. Germline values: CDR1 SGHAT, CDR2 FQNNGV. The CDR3 is made up of 12 amino acids. The ends were cut back, 1 base at V and 3 bases at J, with 4 bases in the middle.

This clone was picked up a small number of times. The chain is built from TRBV19 and TRBJ2-1, with TRBD2 identical over 11 bases. Losses at the gene ends were 6 bases for V and 4 bases for J; bases not matched to a gene: 8. CDR1 and CDR2 (germline): LNHDA, SQIVND (reference sequence). This CDR3 has 16 residues. CDR3: CASRWALAGEYNEQFF. As DNA, the CDR3 is TGTGCCAGTAGATGGGCACTAGCGGGGGAGTACAATGAGCAGTTCTTC. The variable domain in full, with the rest retrieved from reference TRBV19 and TRBJ2-1, is DGGITQSPKYLFRKEGQNVTLSCEQNLNHDAMYWYRQDPGQGLRLIYYSQIVNDFQKGDIAEGYSVSREKKESFPLTVTSAQKNPTAFYLCASRWALAGEYNEQFFGPGTRLTVL.

This chain links TRBV5-1 with TRBJ1-3; tentative D call: TRBD1 (5 bases). CDR1 and CDR2 (germline): SGHRS, YFSETQ. V was cut by 3 bases and J by 0 bases, with 10 bases left in between. The CDR3 length is 15 residues. This CDR3 is CASSSTGDSGNTIYF. The CDR3 DNA follows: TGCGCCAGCAGCTCTACAGGAGACTCTGGAAACACCATATATTTT. Based on the CDR3 plus reference TRBV5-1 and TRBJ1-3, the full variable domain is KAGVTQTPRYLIKTRGQQVTLSCSPISGHRSVSWYQQTPGQGLQFLFEYFSETQRNKGNFPGRFSGRQFSNSRSEMNVSTLELGDSALYLCASSSTGDSGNTIYFGEGSWLTVV.

The J gene is TRBJ2-7, the V gene TRBV30; 11 nucleotides align to TRBD1. Germline CDR1 and CDR2: GTSNPN and SVGIG (reference sequence). J was trimmed by 2 bases and V by 3 bases; bases with no gene match: 3. This CDR3 spans 14 amino acids. The CDR3 here is CAWRRTGGTYEQYF. The CDR3 coding sequence is TGTGCCTGGAGAAGGACAGGGGGCACCTACGAGCAGTACTTC.

The rearrangement joins TRBV30 to TRBJ2-3; the D gene is possibly TRBD2 (7 bases). This CDR3 has 13 amino acids. The germline V gene encodes CDR1 GTSNPN and CDR2 SVGIG (reference sequence). Trimming took off 8 bases at V and 4 bases at J, with 16 bases between the two ends. The CDR3 region is CAGGARRADTQYF. The CDR3, as DNA: TGTGCCGGGGGGGCCCGTCGGGCAGATACGCAGTATTTT.

V and J are TRBV9 and TRBJ2-1; the match to TRBD2 covers 9 bases. The CDR3 is made up of 15 amino acids. Germline V CDR1 and CDR2: SGDLS, YYNGEE. The V gene end was trimmed by 0 bases and the J gene end by 10 bases; junction bases not matched to a gene: 8. The CDR3 region has the DNA TGTGCCAGCAGCGTAGTCGATAGCGGGGGCCGCGAGCAGTTCTTC. Its protein product is CASSVVDSGGREQFF.

The CDR3, as DNA: TGTGCCAGCAGCTTAACCGGGTCGGCAGTAAGCGAGCAGTACTTC. This gives the protein CASSLTGSAVSEQYF. The rearrangement links TRBV11-2 to TRBJ2-7; D is unresolved. Trimming took off 2 bases at V and 6 bases at J, with 17 bases between the two ends. The length of the CDR3 is 15 residues. CDR1 and CDR2 (germline): SGHAT, FQNNGV.

This chain uses TRBV10-2 with TRBJ1-1; 7 nucleotides agree with TRBD1. Germline V gives CDR1 WSHSY, CDR2 SAAADI. V shed 6 bases and J 0 bases; nucleotides not matched to a gene: 4. This CDR3 has 14 residues. CDR3 sequence reads: CASSYGTVNTEAFF. The DNA for the CDR3 is TGCGCCAGCAGCTACGGGACAGTGAACACTGAAGCTTTCTTT.

This clone occurred a few times. The chain has TRBV29-1 and TRBJ1-2, with 7 positions matching TRBD1. V trimming: 6 bases; J trimming: 4 bases; junction bases outside the gene matches: 5. This CDR3 comprises 12 residues. Germline lookup yields CDR1 SQVTM and CDR2 ANQGSEA. The CDR3 region is CSVDRESYGYTF. CDR3 bases: TGCAGCGTCGACAGGGAATCCTATGGCTACACCTTC.

The chain couples TRBV25-1 to TRBJ2-5; 8 bases line up with TRBD2. After removal of 7 bases from V and 5 bases from J, the junction contained 9 bases not matched to a gene. The V gene's germline CDR1 is MGHDK and CDR2 SYGVNS. This CDR3 is built from 14 residues. The CDR3 DNA is TGTGCCAGCAATTACGGGGGGGCCCGGGAGACCCAGTACTTC. It specifies CASNYGGARETQYF.

The V and J genes are TRBV2 and TRBJ1-6; possibly TRBD1 for D (6 bases). The CDR3 consists of 14 residues. Germline CDR1 and CDR2: SNHLY and FYNNEI. Trimming shortened V by 8 bases and J by 7 bases, and 15 bases separated the two germline ends. CDR3 DNA sequence: TGTGCCAGCCTAGGGGGGGTGGGCAATTCACCCCTCCACTTT. This gives the protein CASLGGVGNSPLHF. Variable domain in full (rest from reference TRBV2 and TRBJ1-6): EPEVTQTPSHQVTQMGQEVILRCVPISNHLYFYWYRQILGQKVEFLVSFYNNEISEKSEIFDDQFSVERPDGSNFTLKIRSTKLEDSAMYFCASLGGVGNSPLHFGNGTRLTVT.

The J gene is TRBJ1-5, the V gene TRBV6-5; 8 bases agree with TRBD1. V lost 0 bases to trimming and J lost 7 bases; unmatched junction nucleotides: 5. CDR3 length: 15 amino acids. The germline gives CDR1 MNHEY, CDR2 SVGAGI. The CDR3 nucleotides read TGTGCCAGCAGTTACTCGACCGGACAGGGCCAGCCCCAGCATTTT. This codes for CASSYSTGQGQPQHF.

This clone showed up just a few times. The V gene is TRBV28, the J gene TRBJ1-6, with D maybe TRBD1 (5 bases). V was trimmed by 6 bases and J by 15 bases, leaving 15 bases between them. Germline assignment: CDR1 MDHEN and CDR2 SYDVKM. CDR3 size: 12 residues. The CDR3 DNA sequence: TGTGCCAGCAGCTGGGGCAGAACCCTCCTCCACTTT. It yields the protein CASSWGRTLLHF.

J is TRBJ2-5 and V is TRBV18, with 7 bases lining up with TRBD2. V shed 5 bases, J shed 2 bases, and the junction held 5 bases outside the gene matches. The CDR3 length is 14 residues. Germline V CDR1 and CDR2: KGHSH, LQKENI. The CDR3 sequence: CASSSSGRQETQYF. For the CDR3, the DNA is TGTGCCAGCTCATCTAGCGGTCGGCAAGAGACCCAGTACTTC.

The chain carries TRBV7-9 and TRBJ1-5; tentatively, D is TRBD1 (6 bases). The CDR3 sequence is 16 residues long. Per germline, CDR1 SEHNR and CDR2 FQNEAQ (reference sequence). Between the trimmed V and J ends, which lost 0 bases and 8 bases, there was a span of 17 bases. This chain's CDR3 is CASSLAGGGRGEPQHF. The CDR3 DNA is TGTGCCAGCAGCTTAGCGGGGGGGGGCCGGGGAGAGCCCCAGCATTTT.

J is TRBJ1-3 and V is TRBV10-3; D unclear. Germline V gene data show CDR1 as ENHRY and CDR2 as SYGVKD. Trimming took 0 bases from V and 0 from J, leaving 6 bases between them. The CDR3 is made up of 15 amino acids. The CDR3 spells CAISESRSSGNTIYF. The CDR3 DNA reads TGTGCCATCAGTGAGTCGCGAAGCTCTGGAAACACCATATATTTT.

V and J are TRBV19 and TRBJ2-1; D is undetermined. The V and J ends lost 5 bases and 5 bases respectively, with 4 bases between them. Germline-derived CDR1 and CDR2 are LNHDA and SQIVND (reference sequence). The CDR3 extends over 11 amino acids. In nucleotides, the CDR3 is TGTGCCAGTAGTCTTCACAATGAGCAGTTCTTC. Protein: CASSLHNEQFF.

The chain carries TRBV10-2 and TRBJ1-2; D is possibly TRBD1 (5 bases). Trimming left V 3 bases short and J 8 bases short, with 19 bases between. In germline, CDR1 is WSHSY, CDR2 SAAADI. This CDR3 is built from 15 residues. Here the CDR3 DNA reads TGCGCCAGCAGTGACTACAGGCTCGGAGGGGCGGGCTACACCTTC. It yields the protein CASSDYRLGGAGYTF.

This rearrangement joins TRBV6-5 to TRBJ2-7; TRBD2 matches at 7 bases. CDR3 length: 12 amino acids. Trimming removed 5 bases from V and 7 bases from J; junction bases left unmatched: 5. Germline V gives CDR1 MNHEY, CDR2 SVGAGI. CDR3 coding DNA: TGTGCCAGCAGTAGCGGAGCGGGAGAGCAGTACTTC. Residues: CASSSGAGEQYF.

CDR3: CASRQPGNTIYF. The CDR3 DNA follows: TGTGCCAGCAGACAGCCTGGAAACACCATATATTTT. The V and J genes are TRBV28 and TRBJ1-3; D call uncertain. This CDR3 is 12 amino acids long. Germline V gives CDR1 MDHEN, CDR2 SYDVKM. Trimming took 6 bases from V and 2 from J, leaving 5 bases between them.

This chain connects TRBV5-4 to TRBJ1-1; 10 bases line up with TRBD1. J gave up 6 bases and V 3 bases, and 8 bases lay outside the gene matches. Germline V lookup: CDR1 SGHNT, CDR2 YYREEE (reference sequence). The CDR3 is made up of 15 amino acids. The CDR3 DNA sequence: TGTGCCAGCAGCTCTCAATGGACAGGGGGTCCTGAAGCTTTCTTT. Its protein product is CASSSQWTGGPEAFF.

The chain recombines TRBV5-6 with TRBJ2-1; a possible D gene is TRBD2 (5 bases). In germline, CDR1 is SGHDT, CDR2 YYEEEE. CDR3 length: 14 amino acids. Trimming removed 1 base at V and 4 bases at J, with 9 bases between. CDR3 in DNA: TGTGCCAGCAGCTTGCCGGGGTTATACAATGAGCAGTTCTTC. It translates to CASSLPGLYNEQFF.